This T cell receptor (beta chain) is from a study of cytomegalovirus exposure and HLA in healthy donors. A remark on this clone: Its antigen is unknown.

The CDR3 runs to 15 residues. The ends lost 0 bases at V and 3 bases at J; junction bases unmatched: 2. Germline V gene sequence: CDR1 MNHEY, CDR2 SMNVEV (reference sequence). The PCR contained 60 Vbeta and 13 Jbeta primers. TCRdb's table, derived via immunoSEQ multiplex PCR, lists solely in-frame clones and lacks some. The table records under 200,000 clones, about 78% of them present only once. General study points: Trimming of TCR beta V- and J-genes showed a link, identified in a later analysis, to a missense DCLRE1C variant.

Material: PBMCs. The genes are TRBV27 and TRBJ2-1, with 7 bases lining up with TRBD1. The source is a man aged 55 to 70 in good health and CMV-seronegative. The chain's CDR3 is CASSLSYRGYNEQFF. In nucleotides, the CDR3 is TGTGCCAGCAGTTTATCTTACAGGGGCTACAATGAGCAGTTCTTC.